These 13 T cell receptor beta chains were all obtained from the same sample, sequenced in a study of cytomegalovirus exposure and HLA in healthy donors. The PCR employed 60 Vbeta primers together with 13 Jbeta primers. Generated by immunoSEQ multiplex PCR, the TCRdb table keeps only in-frame clones and is missing some. The sample includes 30,000 to 35,000 clones, about 70% of them seen just once. Sequencing used PBMCs. These receptor sequences come from a man aged 40-55 years in good health and CMV-seropositive.

The rearrangement links TRBV5-6 to TRBJ1-1, with no clear D. Germline V gene sequence: CDR1 SGHDT, CDR2 YYEEEE. This CDR3 is 14 amino acids long. The V and J ends lost 8 bases and 2 bases respectively, with 16 bases between them. The CDR3 DNA is TGTGCCAGTAGCCTCTTAGTAGAAAACACTGAAGCTTTCTTT. Translation gives CASSLLVENTEAFF.

This rearrangement joins TRBV5-1 to TRBJ2-5; TRBD2 aligns across 9 bases. The end of the DNA aligns better with TRBJ2-7, so the J call may be wrong. This CDR3 contains 14 residues. Germline V lookup: CDR1 SGHRS, CDR2 YFSETQ. DNA for the CDR3: TGCGCCAGCAAGGGAGCGGGGGGCACCTACGAGCAGTACTTC. It codes for CASKGAGGTYEQYF.

The chain couples TRBV7-9 to TRBJ2-7; 10 nucleotides line up with TRBD1. V shed 5 bases and J 3 bases; nucleotides not matched to a gene: 4. The CDR3 covers 14 residues. CDR1 SEHNR and CDR2 FQNEAQ come from the germline V gene (reference sequence). In DNA form, the CDR3 reads TGTGCCAGCAGCCTGGGACAGGGGAACTACGAGCAGTACTTC. The encoded protein is CASSLGQGNYEQYF.

This clone was detected only a few times. The CDR3 region has the DNA TGTGCCAGTAGCCGGGACAGGGAAACCTACAATGAGCAGTTCTTC. Residues: CASSRDRETYNEQFF. The chain combines TRBV19 with TRBJ2-1; 9 bases fit TRBD1. CDR1 is LNHDA and CDR2 is SQIVND in the germline V gene (reference sequence). Losses at the gene ends were 6 bases for V and 2 bases for J; bases not matched to a gene: 5. The length of the CDR3 is 15 residues.

The chain has TRBV5-6 and TRBJ1-6; D may be TRBD1 (6 bases). Germline loops: CDR1 SGHDT, CDR2 YYEEEE. CDR3 length: 14 amino acids. The germline V and J ends were trimmed by 4 bases and 5 bases, with 10 bases remaining between them. CDR3 DNA: TGTGCCAGCAGCCCTGGACAGAATAATTCACCCCTCCACTTT. Encoded protein: CASSPGQNNSPLHF.

V and J are TRBV19 and TRBJ1-1; weak D call: TRBD1 (5 bases). The length of the CDR3 is 14 residues. Trimming removed 3 bases from V and 5 bases from J, with 13 bases in between. Per germline, CDR1 LNHDA and CDR2 SQIVND (reference sequence). The CDR3 DNA follows: TGTGCCAGTAGTATGACTGGGGCAAGGACTGAAGCTTTCTTT. Amino acid sequence: CASSMTGARTEAFF.

The V and J genes are TRBV11-2 and TRBJ2-5; 7 bases agree with TRBD1. Matching the DNA end better, TRBJ2-7 makes the J call doubtful. This CDR3 contains 16 residues. The germline gives CDR1 SGHAT, CDR2 FQNNGV. The CDR3 nucleotides are TGTGCCAGCAGCTTAGACTGGGACAGAACTGGCCTCGAGCAGTACTTC. Protein sequence: CASSLDWDRTGLEQYF.

The CDR3 DNA follows: TGTGCCAGCAGCTTCGGACAGGGCGACTACGAGCAGTACTTC. It is translated as CASSFGQGDYEQYF. The chain is built from TRBV7-7 and TRBJ2-7, with 8 bases identical to TRBD1. Germline trimming cut 3 bases from V and 3 bases from J; bases unmatched to any gene: 4. The CDR3 loop spans 14 amino acids. The germline gives CDR1 SSHAT, CDR2 FNYEAQ (reference sequence). The variable domain in full, completed from reference TRBV7-7 and TRBJ2-7, reads GAGVSQSPRYKVTKRGQDVTLRCDPISSHATLYWYQQALGQGPEFLTYFNYEAQPDKSGLPSDRFSAERPEGSISTLTIQRTEQRDSAMYRCASSFGQGDYEQYFGPGTRLTVT.

This clone is a singleton in its sample. This rearrangement joins TRBV28 to TRBJ2-7; D perhaps matches TRBD2 (6 bases). Germline CDR1 reads MDHEN; CDR2 reads SYDVKM. Trimming shortened V by 3 bases and J by 4 bases, and 13 bases separated the two germline ends. CDR3 size: 14 residues. DNA of the CDR3: TGTGCCAGCAGTTTTGGCGGGGATTGGTACGAGCAGTACTTC. Translation: CASSFGGDWYEQYF.

In its sample, this clone was seen a few times. The chain has TRBV19 and TRBJ1-2, with 7 bases lining up with TRBD1. Trimming removed 3 bases from V and 4 bases from J; junction bases left unmatched: 2. CDR1 is LNHDA and CDR2 is SQIVND in the germline V gene (reference sequence). The length of the CDR3 is 13 residues. The DNA for the CDR3 is TGTGCCAGTAGTATCAGGGGGTCCTATGGCTACACCTTC. It yields the protein CASSIRGSYGYTF.

This clone was seen only a few times. This sequence joins TRBV7-8 and TRBJ2-7; possible D gene TRBD2, 5 bases. Germline CDR1 SGHVS, CDR2 FQNEAQ. The CDR3 sequence is 12 residues long. V lost 7 bases, J lost 6 bases, and 13 bases lay in between. The chain's CDR3 is CASTPGSVEQYF. The CDR3 DNA is TGTGCCAGCACCCCGGGGAGCGTCGAGCAGTACTTC.

The chain is built from TRBV29-1 and TRBJ1-2; D is possibly TRBD1 (6 bases). The CDR3 runs to 10 residues. V was shortened by 6 bases and J by 8 bases, with 10 bases between the two germline ends. The germline V gene has CDR1 SQVTM and CDR2 ANQGSEA. CDR3 coding DNA: TGCAGCGTGAAGACAGGAGGCTACACCTTC. Amino acids: CSVKTGGYTF.

The chain has TRBV28 and TRBJ2-2, with 8 nucleotides matching TRBD2. The CDR3 covers 17 residues. Germline V CDR1 and CDR2: MDHEN, SYDVKM. V lost 2 bases and J lost 1; bases outside the gene matches: 6. The CDR3 sequence is CASSLRAGGRNTGELFF. For the CDR3, the DNA is TGTGCCAGCAGTTTAAGGGCGGGGGGCAGGAACACCGGGGAGCTGTTTTTT.